A selection of T cell receptor beta chains follows, all from one sample in a study of molecular identifiers for immune sequencing clone quantification. TCRdb reanalysed the PCR reads using MiXCR and keeps one entry per CDR3 protein. The profile covers just over 35,000 distinct CDR3 sequences, with under 20% appearing a single time and approximately 6.7% taken by the ten largest. The sample was naive CD8+ T cells from blood, with Jurkat cell RNA spiked in. The receptors were gathered from a human donor in good health. Some libraries in this study had Jurkat cell RNA spiked in. Both conserved end residues are part of each CDR3. Each record gives: D gene, J gene, CDR3 length, clone size, V gene, CDR3 DNA, CDR3 protein. D genes are given only for firm matches. Expanded clones are given a class, and other clones once, few, many or no size at all.

TRBD1 TRBJ1-1 17 many TRBV24-1 TGTGCCACCAGTGGGCGGGACAGGGGGCAGGGGAACACTGAAGCTTTCTTT CATSGRDRGQGNTEAFF
NA TRBJ2-5 11 many TRBV13 TGTGCCAGCGCGCTGACAGAGACCCAGTACTTC CASALTETQYF
NA TRBJ2-7 11 many TRBV4-1 TGCGCCAGTGGGAGTCGGTACGAGCAGTACTTC CASGSRYEQYF
TRBD2 TRBJ2-4 17 medium-sized TRBV18 TGTGCCAGCTCACCTTTAGCGGGAGAATCCCCCAAAAACATTCAGTACTTC CASSPLAGESPKNIQYF
NA TRBJ2-7 13 NA TRBV24-1 TGTGCCACCAGTGAAGGGAGCTGGTCCGAGCAGTACTTC CATSEGSWSEQYF
TRBD2 TRBJ2-1 15 many TRBV27 TGTGCCAGCAGTCCCGGGACTAGCGGTTACAATGAGCAGTTCTTC CASSPGTSGYNEQFF
NA TRBJ2-3 13 many TRBV27 TGTGCCAGCAGTATGACTAGTACAGATACGCAGTATTTT CASSMTSTDTQYF
NA TRBJ2-7 19 NA TRBV15 TGTGCCACCAGCAGCCCCCTAAAGCCGGCGAGAGGATCGGTCCGCGAGCAGTACTTC CATSSPLKPARGSVREQYF
TRBD1 TRBJ1-2 13 once TRBV2 TGTGCCAGTTCCGGGACAGATTTATATGGCTACACCTTC CASSGTDLYGYTF
NA TRBJ2-5 13 many TRBV12-3/TRBV12-4 TGTGCCAGCAGTTTTCTGGGGGAAGAGACCCAGTACTTC CASSFLGEETQYF
TRBD2 TRBJ2-2 14 many TRBV7-9 TGTGCCAGCTTTGCGGGAGTATTCACCGGGGAGCTGTTTTTT CASFAGVFTGELFF
TRBD2 TRBJ2-3 16 medium-sized TRBV7-2 TGTGCCAGCAGCTTAACGGCGGGAGGGATCACAGATACGCAGTATTTT CASSLTAGGITDTQYF
NA TRBJ2-7 11 few TRBV7-9 TGTGCCAGCAGCTTTGAGTGGGAGCAGTACTTC CASSFEWEQYF
NA TRBJ2-1 13 many TRBV6-5 TGTGCCAGCAGTTACGCCGTTTGGCGGGATCTGGTCTTC CASSYAVWRDLVF
TRBD2 TRBJ2-5 14 many TRBV29-1 TGCAGCGTTGACGTAACTAGCGTGATGGAGACCCAGTACTTC CSVDVTSVMETQYF
NA TRBJ2-2 17 many TRBV19 TGTGCCAGTAGTATAGATCGGGCTAGCACGAACACCGGGGAGCTGTTTTTT CASSIDRASTNTGELFF
NA TRBJ2-1 15 few TRBV5-6 TGTGCCAGCAGCCCCCCGCGACTAGAGTACAATGAGCAGTTCTTC CASSPPRLEYNEQFF
NA TRBJ1-1 14 many TRBV6-2/TRBV6-3 TGTGCCAGCAGTTTGGGGGGGCATATCACTGAAGCTTTCTTT CASSLGGHITEAFF
NA TRBJ2-7 15 few TRBV28 TGTGCCAGCAGTTATTTCGGGGCAGCTTCCTACGAGCAGTACTTC CASSYFGAASYEQYF
TRBD2 TRBJ2-7 14 NA TRBV12-3/TRBV12-4 TGTGCCAGCAGTGTGCGGGAGGGAAGATACGAGCAGTACTTC CASSVREGRYEQYF
TRBD2 TRBJ2-7 15 many TRBV7-6 TGTGCCAGCAGTCCCACTAGCGAGGGCTCCTACGAGCAGTACTTC CASSPTSEGSYEQYF
NA TRBJ1-5 14 NA TRBV19 TGTGCCAGTAGTATTGGGAATAGCAATCAGCCCCAGCATTTT CASSIGNSNQPQHF
TRBD1 TRBJ2-5 16 NA TRBV28 TGTGCCAGCAGTAACCGGGACAGGGGCGAGGAAGAGACCCAGTACTTC CASSNRDRGEEETQYF
NA TRBJ2-1 13 NA TRBV19 TGTGCCAGTAGTATAGCCTCGACCAATGAGCAGTTCTTC CASSIASTNEQFF
NA TRBJ2-2 17 NA TRBV7-9 TGTGCCAGCAGCTTTTCTTTGCCGAACCCGATGGCCGGGGAGCTGTTTTTT CASSFSLPNPMAGELFF
NA TRBJ2-2 11 once TRBV2 TGTGCCAGCAGCGGGGGCGGGGAGCTGGTTTTT CASSGGGELVF
TRBD2 TRBJ2-3 17 many TRBV28 TGTGCCAGCAGTTTACCGTCTAGCGGGAGAAGGGGGGATACGCAGTATTTT CASSLPSSGRRGDTQYF
NA TRBJ2-3 14 many TRBV3-1 TGTGCCAGCAGCCAAGTAGCCTATCCAGATACGCAGTATTTT CASSQVAYPDTQYF
NA TRBJ2-7 13 few TRBV2 TGTGCCAGCAGGGAATTGGGCCCCTACGAGCAGTACTTC CASRELGPYEQYF
NA TRBJ1-2 12 NA TRBV27 TGTGCCTCAGGACCCACTAACTATGGCTACACCTTC CASGPTNYGYTF
NA TRBJ2-3 11 NA TRBV11-2 TGTGCCAGCAGCTTTACAGATACGCGGTATTTT CASSFTDTRYF
TRBD2 TRBJ2-7 16 many TRBV15 TGTGCCACCAGCAGAGATCTGGCTAGCGGAAGCTACGAGCAGTACTTC CATSRDLASGSYEQYF
NA TRBJ2-1 12 many TRBV12-3/TRBV12-4 TGTGCCAGCAGTTGGAGGGGGAATGAGCAGTTCTTC CASSWRGNEQFF
NA TRBJ2-2 15 many TRBV19 TGTGCCAGTAGTGCCGGCGCCCACTATGCCGGGGAGCTGTTTTTT CASSAGAHYAGELFF
NA TRBJ1-1 11 many TRBV28 TGTGCCAGCAGTTCGGGGAGTGTGGCTTTCTTT CASSSGSVAFF
NA TRBJ2-4 17 NA TRBV12-3/TRBV12-4 TGTGCCAGCAGTTTCGCTGGATCCCAAAGCCCTCGAAACATTCAGTACTTC CASSFAGSQSPRNIQYF
NA TRBJ1-4 16 many TRBV9 TGTGCCAGCAGCGCCTCGTTAGGTTCAACTAATGAAAAACTGTTTTTT CASSASLGSTNEKLFF
TRBD2 TRBJ2-7 14 NA TRBV6-9 TGTGCCAGCAGGGCTAGGGACTACCCCTACGAGCAGTACTTC CASRARDYPYEQYF
TRBD2 TRBJ2-7 17 many TRBV9 TGTGCCAGCAGCGGAGAACCCCTAGCGGGAGGGCACTACGAGCAGTACTTC CASSGEPLAGGHYEQYF
NA TRBJ2-5 12 few TRBV29-1 TGCAGCGTTCGCCAGGACCAAGAGACCCAGTACTTC CSVRQDQETQYF
TRBD1 TRBJ1-2 16 few TRBV29-1 TGCAGCGTTGAAGGAGCAGGGGGCATACGATGGTATGGCTACACCTTC CSVEGAGGIRWYGYTF
NA TRBJ2-3 14 many TRBV7-9 TGTGCCAGCTTAAGGGGGTCTTGGGCAGATACGCAGTATTTT CASLRGSWADTQYF
TRBD1 TRBJ2-5 14 NA TRBV27 TGTGTCAGCAGTCGGACAGGGGGCCGAGAGACCCAGTACTTC CVSSRTGGRETQYF
NA TRBJ2-7 15 many TRBV3-2 TGTGCCAGCGGATGGGGCGGTAAGAGCTCCTACGAGCAGTACTTC CASGWGGKSSYEQYF
TRBD1 TRBJ2-1 15 many TRBV9 TGTGCCAGCAGCGGGGGACCGGACAGGGGGCATGAGCAGTTCTTC CASSGGPDRGHEQFF
NA TRBJ2-1 15 many TRBV5-1 TGCGCCAGCAGCCTAAGACAGGGGACTAACAATGAGCAGTTCTTC CASSLRQGTNNEQFF
NA TRBJ1-5 14 many TRBV28 TGTGCCAGCAGTCCCGGCAGGGTGGGGCAGCCCCAGCATTTT CASSPGRVGQPQHF
NA TRBJ2-2 15 NA TRBV27 TGTGCCAGCAGTTTAAACCTAGGGGAACCCGGGGAGCTGTTTTTT CASSLNLGEPGELFF